Below are 21 T cell receptor beta chains sequenced from a single sample in a study of T cells in Graves' hyperthyroidism and ophthalmopathy. The CDR3 regions of TCR beta were amplified from RNA transcripts. First-round RT-PCR of the TCR CDR3 relied on the HTBI primer set. TCRdb independently ran MiXCR on the multiplex PCR reads; one entry per CDR3 protein. The sample consists of 500,000 to 600,000 distinct CDR3 sequences, 46% of them appearing once. Sequencing was done on a sample of peripheral blood or thyroid tissue (not recorded which). All receptors derive from a woman between 18 and 29 years old with Graves' hyperthyroidism.

The sample holds many counts of this clonotype. V and J are TRBV12-3 or TRBV12-4 and TRBJ2-7; D is tentatively TRBD1 or TRBD2 (5 bases each). The V end lost 3 bases, the J end lost 6 bases, and 9 bases lay between the germline ends. There are 12 residues in the CDR3. The CDR3 loop is CASSLGVLEQYF. The CDR3 nucleotides are TGTGCCAGCAGTTTGGGGGTTCTCGAGCAGTACTTC.

This clonotype was counted many times. The chain links TRBV20-1 to TRBJ1-1; D perhaps matches TRBD1 (5 bases). Germline V gene lookup returns CDR1 DFQATT and CDR2 SNEGSKA (reference sequence). CDR3 size: 13 residues. Trimming cost V 0 bases and J 3 bases, with 8 bases left between them. CDR3 nucleotide sequence: TGCAGTGCTAGAGAGGGGACCCACACTGAAGCTTTCTTT. The encoded protein is CSAREGTHTEAFF.

The chain couples TRBV7-9 to TRBJ1-3, with TRBD1 matching over 7 bases. The CDR3 consists of 14 residues. Germline V gives CDR1 SEHNR, CDR2 FQNEAQ (reference sequence). V was clipped by 3 bases and J by 7 bases; unmatched bases: 6. CDR3 coding DNA: TGTGCCAGCAGCTTTGAGACAGGGTCCAACACCATATATTTT. It translates to CASSFETGSNTIYF. The full variable domain, completed using reference TRBV7-9 and TRBJ1-3, is DTGVSQNPRHKITKRGQNVTFRCDPISEHNRLYWYRQTLGQGPEFLTYFQNEAQLEKSRLLSDRFSAERPKGSFSTLEIQRTEQGDSAMYLCASSFETGSNTIYFGEGSWLTVV.

To note about this clonotype: This is likely a read error, given that the CDR3 carries no conserved phenylalanine or tryptophan at its end. The rearrangement joins TRBV7-3 to TRBJ2-5, with 10 bases matching TRBD2. The better agreement between TRBJ2-1 and the DNA end casts doubt on the J call. The V gene's germline CDR1 is SGHTA and CDR2 FQGTGA. This CDR3 spans 15 amino acids. This chain's CDR3 is CASSPRTSGTREQFL. The CDR3 DNA reads as TGTGCCAGCAGCCCCCGCACTAGCGGGACAAGGGAGCAGTTCCTC.

This clonotype was observed many times. This chain links TRBV7-2 with TRBJ1-2; TRBD1 aligns across 9 bases. J was trimmed by 7 bases and V by 5 bases; bases with no gene match: 5. The CDR3 sequence is 13 residues long. CDR1 SGHTA and CDR2 FQGNSA come from the germline V gene. The CDR3 reads CASSTGGGGGYTF. As DNA, the CDR3 is TGTGCCAGCAGCACAGGGGGCGGTGGTGGCTACACCTTC.

This clonotype was observed at least ten times. This chain joins TRBV10-3 and TRBJ2-2, with TRBD1 as a possible D gene (5 bases). Trimming removed 5 bases at V and 4 bases at J, with 14 bases between. The CDR3 has 15 residues. From germline, CDR1 is ENHRY and CDR2 SYGVKD. The CDR3 reads CAISPSGKGTGELFF. For the CDR3, the DNA is TGTGCCATCAGTCCCTCAGGGAAGGGCACCGGGGAGCTGTTTTTT.

This clonotype was counted many times. The chain combines TRBV7-7 with TRBJ2-2, with TRBD2 identical over 13 bases. The ends lost 11 bases at V and 8 bases at J; junction bases unmatched: 8. There are 14 residues in the CDR3. Germline values: CDR1 SSHAT, CDR2 FNYEAQ (reference sequence). DNA of the CDR3: TGTGCCGCAGGAACTAGCGGGAGGGCTGGGGAGCTGTTTTTT. Protein sequence: CAAGTSGRAGELFF.

This clonotype occurred many times. The chain recombines TRBV5-6 with TRBJ1-1, with a weak D call TRBD1 (5 bases). There are 16 residues in the CDR3. Germline V gene data show CDR1 as SGHDT and CDR2 as YYEEEE. V dropped 4 bases and J dropped 7 bases, with 23 bases sitting between them. CDR3 sequence (DNA): TGTGCCAGCAGCCCCGGGGCAGGGCAGGTGGACTTTGAAGCTTTCTTT. Amino acids: CASSPGAGQVDFEAFF.

Of note for this clonotype: A read error may be the cause here, since a much bigger clone is one base away. This rearrangement joins TRBV3-1 to TRBJ1-2; no firm D call. The ends were cut back, 7 bases at V and 0 bases at J, with 12 bases in the middle. The CDR3 is 14 amino acids. Per the germline V gene, CDR1 is LGHDT and CDR2 is YNNKEL (reference sequence). CDR3 amino acids: CASNYPGANYGYTF. CDR3 DNA sequence: TGTGCCAGCAACTACCCGGGAGCTAACTATGGCTACACCTTC.

This clonotype was counted many times. V and J are TRBV15 and TRBJ1-1, with D perhaps TRBD1 (5 bases). Between the trimmed V and J ends, which lost 0 bases and 4 bases, there was a span of 12 bases. The CDR3 totals 15 residues. The V gene's germline CDR1 is LNHNV and CDR2 YYDKDF (reference sequence). CDR3 sequence reads: CATSRDMGRATEAFF. The CDR3 DNA sequence: TGTGCCACCAGCAGAGATATGGGCAGGGCCACTGAAGCTTTCTTT.

The chain links TRBV29-1 to TRBJ2-7; TRBD2 agrees at 11 bases. CDR1 and CDR2 from the germline V gene are SQVTM and ANQGSEA. This CDR3 comprises 14 residues. V lost 1 base and J lost 5; bases outside the gene matches: 4. This CDR3 is CSVEGASGRHEQYF. Here the CDR3 DNA reads TGCAGCGTTGAAGGGGCTAGCGGGAGGCACGAGCAGTACTTC.

This clonotype showed up many times. V gene TRBV11-3 combines with J gene TRBJ2-2, with 7 bases identical to TRBD1. Germline V gene sequence: CDR1 SGHNT, CDR2 YENEEA. CDR3 size: 14 residues. Trimming cost V 1 base and J 4 bases; bases outside gene matches: 0. In DNA, the CDR3 is TGTGCCAGCAGCTTAGGGGACAGCACCGGGGAGCTGTTTTTT. This translates into CASSLGDSTGELFF.

This clonotype was recorded at least ten times. The V and J genes are TRBV12-3 or TRBV12-4 and TRBJ2-7; tentatively, D is TRBD1 (5 bases). The V end lost 3 bases, the J end lost 4 bases, and 10 bases lay between the germline ends. The CDR3 extends over 13 amino acids. The chain's CDR3 is CASSFAGLYEQYF. The CDR3 coding sequence is TGTGCCAGCAGTTTTGCAGGGTTGTACGAGCAGTACTTC.

The gene calls are TRBV20-1 and TRBJ2-7, with 11 bases aligning to TRBD2. The DNA end favors TRBJ2-1, so the J call may be wrong. The CDR3 length is 13 residues. Germline V gives CDR1 DFQATT, CDR2 SNEGSKA (reference sequence). The CDR3 protein is CSHHTSGSDEQFF. Written as DNA, the CDR3 is TGCAGCCACCATACTAGCGGGAGTGATGAGCAGTTCTTC.

There are many counts of this clonotype. The chain uses TRBV25-1 and TRBJ2-7, with D hard to call. The V gene's germline CDR1 is MGHDK and CDR2 SYGVNS. V shed 7 bases and J shed 0 bases, with 10 bases lying between them. CDR3 length equals 13 residues. CDR3 in amino acids: CASTPESSYEQYF. The CDR3 nucleotides are TGTGCCAGCACCCCGGAGAGCTCCTACGAGCAGTACTTC.

The sample holds a few counts of this clonotype. The V and J genes are TRBV2 and TRBJ2-2; D might be TRBD1 (5 bases). The ends were cut back, 6 bases at V and 1 base at J, with 12 bases in the middle. CDR1 and CDR2 (germline): SNHLY, FYNNEI. The CDR3 is 15 amino acids. The CDR3 DNA reads TGTGCCAGCAGAATGACAGCAGTGAACACCGGGGAGCTGTTTTTT. Protein product: CASRMTAVNTGELFF.

This clonotype was recorded a few times. An end of the junction differs from the germline gene, which may be a read error. The chain uses TRBV27 and TRBJ2-5; D might be TRBD1 (5 bases). Germline V gives CDR1 MNHEY, CDR2 SMNVEV (reference sequence). CDR3 length: 11 residues. The CDR3 is CASSGDSGVRF. The CDR3 region has the DNA TGTGCCAGCAGTGGAGACAGTGGAGTAAGGTTC.

This chain uses TRBV6-1 with TRBJ2-7; D is undetermined. The ends were cut back, 5 bases at V and 6 bases at J, with 17 bases in the middle. Germline V gene lookup returns CDR1 MNHNS and CDR2 SASEGT. The length of the CDR3 is 14 residues. CDR3 amino acids: CASSKDGDQAEQYF. The CDR3 DNA sequence: TGTGCCAGCAGTAAGGATGGGGATCAGGCCGAGCAGTACTTC.

This clonotype was counted a few times. The CDR3 nucleotides are TGTGCCAGCAGCTTGGACAGGCGTTACAATGAGCAGTTCTTC. It yields the protein CASSLDRRYNEQFF. This rearrangement joins TRBV5-5 to TRBJ2-7, with D perhaps matching TRBD1 (5 bases). Gene TRBJ2-1 matches the end of the DNA better, so the J call may be wrong. The length of the CDR3 is 14 residues. Germline CDR1 is SGHKS and CDR2 is YYEKEE (reference sequence).

This clonotype came up many times. V gene TRBV29-1 combines with J gene TRBJ1-2, with a possible D match to TRBD1 (6 bases). The CDR3 is 14 residues long. CDR1 SQVTM and CDR2 ANQGSEA come from the germline V gene. V gave up 6 bases and J gave up 1 base, with 15 bases separating them. The CDR3: CSVLIRGHNYGYTF. The CDR3 DNA sequence: TGCAGCGTCCTCATCAGGGGCCATAACTATGGCTACACCTTC.

The rearrangement joins TRBV2 to TRBJ2-3; 8 bases agree with TRBD2. The CDR3 totals 14 residues. Germline V gives CDR1 SNHLY, CDR2 FYNNEI. Losses at the gene ends were 7 bases for V and 1 base for J; bases not matched to a gene: 4. The CDR3 loop is CASKPTSGTDTQYF. CDR3 nucleotide sequence: TGTGCCAGCAAACCGACTAGCGGCACAGATACGCAGTATTTT.